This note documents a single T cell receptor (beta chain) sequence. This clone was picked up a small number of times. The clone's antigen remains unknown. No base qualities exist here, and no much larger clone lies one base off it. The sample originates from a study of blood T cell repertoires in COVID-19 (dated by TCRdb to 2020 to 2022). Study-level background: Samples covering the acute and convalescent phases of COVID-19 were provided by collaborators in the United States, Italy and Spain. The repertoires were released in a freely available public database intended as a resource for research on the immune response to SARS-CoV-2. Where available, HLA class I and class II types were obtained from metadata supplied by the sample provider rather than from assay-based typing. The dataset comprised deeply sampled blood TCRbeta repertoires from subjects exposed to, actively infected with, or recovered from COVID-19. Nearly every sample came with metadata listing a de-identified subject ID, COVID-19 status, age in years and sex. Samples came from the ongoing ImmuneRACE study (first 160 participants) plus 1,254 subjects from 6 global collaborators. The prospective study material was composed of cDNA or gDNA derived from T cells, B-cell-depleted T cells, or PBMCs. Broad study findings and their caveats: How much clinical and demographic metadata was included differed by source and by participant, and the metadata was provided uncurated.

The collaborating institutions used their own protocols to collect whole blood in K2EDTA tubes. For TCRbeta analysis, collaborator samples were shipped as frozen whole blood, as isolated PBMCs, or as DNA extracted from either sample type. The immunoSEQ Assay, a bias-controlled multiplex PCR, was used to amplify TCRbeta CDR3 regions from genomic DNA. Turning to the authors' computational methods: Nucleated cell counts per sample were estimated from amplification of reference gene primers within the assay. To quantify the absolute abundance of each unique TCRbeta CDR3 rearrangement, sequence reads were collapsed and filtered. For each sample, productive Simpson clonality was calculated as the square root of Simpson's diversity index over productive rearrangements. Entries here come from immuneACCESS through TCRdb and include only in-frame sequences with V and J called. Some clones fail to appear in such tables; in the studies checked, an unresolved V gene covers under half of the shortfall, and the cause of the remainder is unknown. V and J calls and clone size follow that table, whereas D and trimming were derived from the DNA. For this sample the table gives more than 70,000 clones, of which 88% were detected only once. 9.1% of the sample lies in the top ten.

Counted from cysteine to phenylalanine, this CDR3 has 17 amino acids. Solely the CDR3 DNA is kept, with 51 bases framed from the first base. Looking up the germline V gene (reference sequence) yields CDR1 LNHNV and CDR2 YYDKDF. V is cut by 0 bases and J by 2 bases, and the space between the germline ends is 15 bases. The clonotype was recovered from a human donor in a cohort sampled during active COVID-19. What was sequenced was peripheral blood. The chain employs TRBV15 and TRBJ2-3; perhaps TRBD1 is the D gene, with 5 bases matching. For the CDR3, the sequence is CATSRDRWEGDTDTQYF. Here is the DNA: TGTGCCACCAGCAGAGATCGATGGGAAGGGGACACAGATACGCAGTATTTT.